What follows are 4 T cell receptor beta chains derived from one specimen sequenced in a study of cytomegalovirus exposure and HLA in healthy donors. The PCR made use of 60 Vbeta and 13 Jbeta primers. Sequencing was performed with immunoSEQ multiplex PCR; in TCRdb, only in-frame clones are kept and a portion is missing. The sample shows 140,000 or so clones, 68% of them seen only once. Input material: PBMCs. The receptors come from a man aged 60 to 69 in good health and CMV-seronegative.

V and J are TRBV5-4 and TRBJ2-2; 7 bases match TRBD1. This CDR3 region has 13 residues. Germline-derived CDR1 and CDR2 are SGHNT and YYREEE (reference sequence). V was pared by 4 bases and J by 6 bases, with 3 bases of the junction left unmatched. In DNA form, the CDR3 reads TGTGCCAGCAGCCTGGGACAGTCCGGGGAGCTGTTTTTT. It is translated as CASSLGQSGELFF.

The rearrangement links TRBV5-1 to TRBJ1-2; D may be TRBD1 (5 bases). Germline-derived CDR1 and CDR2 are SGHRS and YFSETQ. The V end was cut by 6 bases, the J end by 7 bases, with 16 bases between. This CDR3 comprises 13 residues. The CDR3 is CASTVEGASGYTF. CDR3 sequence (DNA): TGCGCCAGCACCGTTGAAGGGGCAAGTGGCTACACCTTC.

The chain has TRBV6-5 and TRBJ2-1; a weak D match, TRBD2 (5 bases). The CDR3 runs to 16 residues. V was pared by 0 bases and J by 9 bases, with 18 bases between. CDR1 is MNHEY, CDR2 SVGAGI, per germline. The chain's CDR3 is CASSYSWETVFSEQFF. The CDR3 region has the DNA TGTGCCAGCAGTTACTCGTGGGAGACTGTCTTTAGTGAGCAGTTCTTC.

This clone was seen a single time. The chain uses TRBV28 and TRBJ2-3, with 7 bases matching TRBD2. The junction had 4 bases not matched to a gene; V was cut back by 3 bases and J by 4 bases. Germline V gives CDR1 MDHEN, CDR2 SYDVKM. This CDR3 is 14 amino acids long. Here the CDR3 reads CASSLSGMADTQYF. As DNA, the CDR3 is TGTGCCAGCAGTTTGAGCGGGATGGCAGATACGCAGTATTTT.